This T cell receptor beta chain stems from a study of shared clonotypes between healthy human individuals. Findings of the study overall: Clonotype sharing among donors likely depends on sequencing depth.

About this clone: Its antigen is not known.

The V and J ends lost 5 bases and 5 bases respectively, with 13 bases between them. The CDR3 loop spans 13 amino acids. The V gene's germline CDR1 is SEHNR and CDR2 FQNEAQ (reference sequence). At a deep level, the assay was run. Replicate PCRs from sorted subsets contained roughly 190 ng DNA, which is 29,000 or so T cell genomes. The assay was immunoSEQ multiplex PCR, and TCRdb's table has in-frame clones only and misses some. The sample lists roughly 1,500,000 clones, nearly 99% occurring once. The chain uses TRBV7-9 and TRBJ2-7; weak D call: TRBD1 (6 bases). Sample: naive CD4+ T cells sorted from blood. Subset described: CD45RA+ positively selected. This clonotype was obtained from a man aged 30 to 39 in good health. The CDR3: CASSPVGAHEQYF. In DNA, the CDR3 is TGTGCCAGCAGCCCCGTGGGGGCCCACGAGCAGTACTTC.